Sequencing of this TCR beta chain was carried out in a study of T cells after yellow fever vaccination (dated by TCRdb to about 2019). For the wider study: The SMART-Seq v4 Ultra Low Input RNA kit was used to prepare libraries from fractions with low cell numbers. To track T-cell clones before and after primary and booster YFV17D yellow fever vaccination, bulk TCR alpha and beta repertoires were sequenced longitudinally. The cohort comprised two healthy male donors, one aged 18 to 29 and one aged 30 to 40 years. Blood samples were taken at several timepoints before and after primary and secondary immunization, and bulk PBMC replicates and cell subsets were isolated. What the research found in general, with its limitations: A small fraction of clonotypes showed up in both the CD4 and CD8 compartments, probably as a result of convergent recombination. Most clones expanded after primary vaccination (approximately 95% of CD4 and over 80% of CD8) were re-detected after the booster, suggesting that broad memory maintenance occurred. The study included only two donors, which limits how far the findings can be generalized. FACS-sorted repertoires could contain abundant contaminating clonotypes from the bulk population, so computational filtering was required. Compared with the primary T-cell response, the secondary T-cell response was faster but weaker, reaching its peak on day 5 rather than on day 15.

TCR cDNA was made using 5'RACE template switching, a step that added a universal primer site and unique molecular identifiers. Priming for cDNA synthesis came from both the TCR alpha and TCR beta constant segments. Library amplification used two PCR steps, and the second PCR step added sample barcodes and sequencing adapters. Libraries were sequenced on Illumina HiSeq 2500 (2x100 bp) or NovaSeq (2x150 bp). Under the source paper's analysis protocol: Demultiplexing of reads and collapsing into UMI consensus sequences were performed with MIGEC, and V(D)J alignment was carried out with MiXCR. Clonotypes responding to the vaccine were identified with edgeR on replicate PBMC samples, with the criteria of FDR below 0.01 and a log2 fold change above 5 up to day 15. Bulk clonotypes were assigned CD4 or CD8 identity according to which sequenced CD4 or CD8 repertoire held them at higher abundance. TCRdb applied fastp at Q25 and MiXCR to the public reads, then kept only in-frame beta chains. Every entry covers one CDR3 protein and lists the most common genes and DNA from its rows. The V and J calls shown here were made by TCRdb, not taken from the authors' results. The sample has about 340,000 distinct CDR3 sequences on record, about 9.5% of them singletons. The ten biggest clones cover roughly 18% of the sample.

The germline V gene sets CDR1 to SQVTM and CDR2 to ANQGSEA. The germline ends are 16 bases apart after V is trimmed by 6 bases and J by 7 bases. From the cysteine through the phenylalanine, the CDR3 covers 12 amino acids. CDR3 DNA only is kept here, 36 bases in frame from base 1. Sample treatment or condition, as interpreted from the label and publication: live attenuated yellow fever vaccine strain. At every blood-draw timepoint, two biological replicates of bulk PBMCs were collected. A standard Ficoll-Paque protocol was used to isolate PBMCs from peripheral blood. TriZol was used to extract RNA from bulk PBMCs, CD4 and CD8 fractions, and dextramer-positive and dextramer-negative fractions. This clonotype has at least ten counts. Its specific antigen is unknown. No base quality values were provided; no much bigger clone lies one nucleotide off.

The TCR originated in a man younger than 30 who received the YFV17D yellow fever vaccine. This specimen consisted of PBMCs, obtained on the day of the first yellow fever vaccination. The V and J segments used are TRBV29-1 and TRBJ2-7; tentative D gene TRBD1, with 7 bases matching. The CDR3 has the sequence CSVEAGGNEQYF. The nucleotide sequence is TGCAGCGTGGAGGCAGGGGGGAATGAGCAGTACTTC.